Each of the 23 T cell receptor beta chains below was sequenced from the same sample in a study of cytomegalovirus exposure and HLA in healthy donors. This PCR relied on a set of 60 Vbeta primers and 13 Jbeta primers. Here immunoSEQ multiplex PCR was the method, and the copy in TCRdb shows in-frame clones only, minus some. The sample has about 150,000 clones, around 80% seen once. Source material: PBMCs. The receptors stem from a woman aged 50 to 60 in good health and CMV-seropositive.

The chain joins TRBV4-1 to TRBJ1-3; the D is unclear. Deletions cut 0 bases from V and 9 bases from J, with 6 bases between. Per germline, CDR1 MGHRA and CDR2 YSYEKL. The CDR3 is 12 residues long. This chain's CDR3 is CASSQERGTIYF. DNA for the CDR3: TGCGCCAGCAGCCAAGAACGCGGCACCATATATTTT.

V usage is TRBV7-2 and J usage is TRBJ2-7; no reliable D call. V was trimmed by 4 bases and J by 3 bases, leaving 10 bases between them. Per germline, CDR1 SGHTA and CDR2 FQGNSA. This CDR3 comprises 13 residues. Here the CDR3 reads CASSSRTNYEQYF. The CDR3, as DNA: TGTGCCAGCAGCTCCCGAACAAACTACGAGCAGTACTTC.

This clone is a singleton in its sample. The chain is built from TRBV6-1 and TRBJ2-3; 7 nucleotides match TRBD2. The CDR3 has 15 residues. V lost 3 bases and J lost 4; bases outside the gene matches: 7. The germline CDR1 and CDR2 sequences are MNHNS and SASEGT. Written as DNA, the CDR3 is TGTGCCAGCAGTGATTCGCGGGGAGGGGCAGATACGCAGTATTTT. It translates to CASSDSRGGADTQYF.

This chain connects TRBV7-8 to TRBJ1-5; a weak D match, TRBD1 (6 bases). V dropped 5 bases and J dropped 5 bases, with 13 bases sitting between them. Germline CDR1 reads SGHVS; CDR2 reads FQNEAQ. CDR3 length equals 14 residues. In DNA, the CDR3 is TGTGCCAGCAGCCAGGTAGGGGGTGATCAGCCCCAGCATTTT. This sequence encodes CASSQVGGDQPQHF.

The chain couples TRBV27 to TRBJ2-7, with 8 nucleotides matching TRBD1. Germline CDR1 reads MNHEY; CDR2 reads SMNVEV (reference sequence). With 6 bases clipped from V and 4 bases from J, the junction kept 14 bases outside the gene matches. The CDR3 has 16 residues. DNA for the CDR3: TGTGCCAGCAGCCGTCTTTTGGACAGGGTTAGGTACGAGCAGTACTTC. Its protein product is CASSRLLDRVRYEQYF.

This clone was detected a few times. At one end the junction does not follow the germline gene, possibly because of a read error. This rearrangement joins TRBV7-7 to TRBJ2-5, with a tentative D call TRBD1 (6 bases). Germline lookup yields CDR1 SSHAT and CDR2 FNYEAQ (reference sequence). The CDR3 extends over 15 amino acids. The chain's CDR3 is CASSFSGAIQETQYF. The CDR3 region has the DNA TGTGCTAGCAGCTTTTCAGGGGCGATCCAAGAGACCCAGTACTTC.

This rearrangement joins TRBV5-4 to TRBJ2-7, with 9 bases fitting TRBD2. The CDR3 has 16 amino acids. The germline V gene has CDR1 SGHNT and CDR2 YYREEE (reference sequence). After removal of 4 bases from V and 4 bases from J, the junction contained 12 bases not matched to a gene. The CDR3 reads CASSPRGGGGTYEQYF. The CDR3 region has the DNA TGTGCCAGCAGCCCCCGAGGCGGGGGGGGAACTTACGAGCAGTACTTC.

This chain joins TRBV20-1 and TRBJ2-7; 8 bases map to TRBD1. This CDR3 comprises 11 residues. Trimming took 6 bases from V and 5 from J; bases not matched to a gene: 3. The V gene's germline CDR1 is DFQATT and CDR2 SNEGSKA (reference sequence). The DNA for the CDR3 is TGCAGTGCGGCGACAGGGGACGAGCAGTACTTC. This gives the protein CSAATGDEQYF.

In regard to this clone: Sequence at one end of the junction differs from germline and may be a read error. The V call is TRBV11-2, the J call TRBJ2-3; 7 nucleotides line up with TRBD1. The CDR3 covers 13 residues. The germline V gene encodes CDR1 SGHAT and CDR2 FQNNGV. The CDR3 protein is CASSLAGTDTQYF. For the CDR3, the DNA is TGTGCCAGCAGCTTAGCCGGGACAGATACACAGTATTTT.

CDR3 residues: CASSQDPSQGAETQYF. The CDR3, as DNA: TGCGCCAGCAGCCAGGACCCTTCACAGGGGGCAGAGACCCAGTACTTC. The gene calls are TRBV4-1 and TRBJ2-5, with 9 bases identical to TRBD1. In germline, CDR1 is MGHRA, CDR2 YSYEKL. Trimming took 3 bases from V and 4 from J; bases not matched to a gene: 9. This CDR3 spans 16 amino acids.

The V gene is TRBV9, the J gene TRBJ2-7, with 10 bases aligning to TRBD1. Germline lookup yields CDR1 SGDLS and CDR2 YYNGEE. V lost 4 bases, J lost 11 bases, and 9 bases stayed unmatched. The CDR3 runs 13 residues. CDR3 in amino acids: CASSPRQGALKYF. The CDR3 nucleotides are TGTGCCAGCAGCCCTAGACAGGGGGCGTTGAAGTACTTC.

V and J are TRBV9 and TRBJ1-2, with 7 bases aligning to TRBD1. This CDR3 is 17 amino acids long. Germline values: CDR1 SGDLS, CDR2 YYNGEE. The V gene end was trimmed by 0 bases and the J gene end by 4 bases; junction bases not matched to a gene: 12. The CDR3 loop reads CASSVDPTGVGPYGYTF. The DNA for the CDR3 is TGTGCCAGCAGCGTAGACCCCACAGGGGTAGGGCCCTATGGCTACACCTTC.

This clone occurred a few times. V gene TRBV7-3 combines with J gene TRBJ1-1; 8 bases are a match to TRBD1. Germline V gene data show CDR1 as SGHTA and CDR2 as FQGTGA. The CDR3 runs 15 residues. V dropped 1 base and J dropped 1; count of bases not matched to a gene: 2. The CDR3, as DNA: TGTGCCAGCAGCTTAAAAGGACAGGGGAACACTGAAGCTTTCTTT. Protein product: CASSLKGQGNTEAFF. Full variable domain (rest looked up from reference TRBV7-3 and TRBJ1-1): GAGVSQTPSNKVTEKGKYVELRCDPISGHTALYWYRQSLGQGPEFLIYFQGTGAADDSGLPNDRFFAVRPEGSVSTLKIQRTERGDSAVYLCASSLKGQGNTEAFFGQGTRLTVV.

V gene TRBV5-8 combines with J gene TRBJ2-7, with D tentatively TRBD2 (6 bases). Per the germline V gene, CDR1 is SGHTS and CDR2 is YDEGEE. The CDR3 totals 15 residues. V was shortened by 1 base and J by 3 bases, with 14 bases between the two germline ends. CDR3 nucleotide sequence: TGTGCCAGCAGCTTGCTGGGGACTGAAGACTACGAGCAGTACTTC. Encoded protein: CASSLLGTEDYEQYF.

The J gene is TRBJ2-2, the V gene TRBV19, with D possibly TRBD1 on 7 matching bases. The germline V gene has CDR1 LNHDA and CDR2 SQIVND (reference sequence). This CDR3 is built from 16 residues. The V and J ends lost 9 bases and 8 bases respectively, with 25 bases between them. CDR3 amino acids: CASLSGGRLSRGELFF. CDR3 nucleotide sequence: TGTGCCAGCCTATCAGGGGGGCGGCTTTCTAGGGGGGAGCTGTTTTTT.

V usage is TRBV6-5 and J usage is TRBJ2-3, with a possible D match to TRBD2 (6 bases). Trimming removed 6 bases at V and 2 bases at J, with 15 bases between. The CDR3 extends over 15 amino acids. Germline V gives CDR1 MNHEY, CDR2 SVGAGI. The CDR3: CASSRGSGYTDTQYF. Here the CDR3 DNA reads TGTGCCAGCAGCCGTGGGAGCGGGTACACAGATACGCAGTATTTT.

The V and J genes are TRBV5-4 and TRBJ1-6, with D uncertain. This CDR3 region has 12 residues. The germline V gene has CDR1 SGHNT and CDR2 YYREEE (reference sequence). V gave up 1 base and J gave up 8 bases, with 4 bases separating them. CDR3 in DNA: TGTGCCAGCAGCTTGTTAGATTCACCCCTCCACTTT. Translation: CASSLLDSPLHF.

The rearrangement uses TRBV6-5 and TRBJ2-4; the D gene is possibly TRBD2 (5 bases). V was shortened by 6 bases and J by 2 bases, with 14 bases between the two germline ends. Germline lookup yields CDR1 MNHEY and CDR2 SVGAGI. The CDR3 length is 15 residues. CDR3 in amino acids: CASSSPGETKNIQYF. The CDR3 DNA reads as TGTGCCAGCAGCTCCCCCGGGGAAACCAAAAACATTCAGTACTTC.

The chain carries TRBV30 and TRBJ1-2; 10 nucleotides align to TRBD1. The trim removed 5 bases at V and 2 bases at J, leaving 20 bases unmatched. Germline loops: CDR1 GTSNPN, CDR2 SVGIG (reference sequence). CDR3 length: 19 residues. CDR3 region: CAWDRGFRDRGYGNYGYTF. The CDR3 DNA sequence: TGTGCCTGGGATCGAGGATTCCGGGACAGGGGTTATGGGAACTATGGCTACACCTTC.

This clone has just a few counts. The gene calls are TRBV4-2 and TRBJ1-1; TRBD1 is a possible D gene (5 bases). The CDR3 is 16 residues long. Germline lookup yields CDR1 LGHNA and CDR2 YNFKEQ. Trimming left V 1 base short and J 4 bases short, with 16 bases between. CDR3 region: CASSQVGGGGGTEAFF. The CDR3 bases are TGTGCCAGCAGCCAAGTTGGGGGGGGAGGAGGCACTGAAGCTTTCTTT.

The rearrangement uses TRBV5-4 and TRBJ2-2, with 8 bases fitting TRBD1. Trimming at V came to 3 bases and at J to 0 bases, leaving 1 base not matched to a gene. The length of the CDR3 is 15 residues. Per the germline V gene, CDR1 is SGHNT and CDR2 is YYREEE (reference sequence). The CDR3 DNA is TGTGCCAGCAGCTCGACAGGGGCGAACACCGGGGAGCTGTTTTTT. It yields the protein CASSSTGANTGELFF.

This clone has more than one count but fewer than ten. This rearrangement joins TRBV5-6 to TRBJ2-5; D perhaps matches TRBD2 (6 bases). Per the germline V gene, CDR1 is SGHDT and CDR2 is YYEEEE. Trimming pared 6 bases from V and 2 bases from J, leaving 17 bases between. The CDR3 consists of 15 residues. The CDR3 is CASTPRRADQETQYF. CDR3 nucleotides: TGTGCCAGCACCCCCCGGAGGGCGGATCAAGAGACCCAGTACTTC.

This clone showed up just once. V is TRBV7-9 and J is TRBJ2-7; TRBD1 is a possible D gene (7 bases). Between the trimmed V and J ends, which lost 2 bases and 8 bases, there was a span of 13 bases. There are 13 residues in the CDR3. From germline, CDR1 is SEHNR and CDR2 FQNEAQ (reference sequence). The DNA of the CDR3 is TGTGCCAGCAGCTTAAGACAGGGAGGAAAGCAGTACTTC. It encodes CASSLRQGGKQYF.